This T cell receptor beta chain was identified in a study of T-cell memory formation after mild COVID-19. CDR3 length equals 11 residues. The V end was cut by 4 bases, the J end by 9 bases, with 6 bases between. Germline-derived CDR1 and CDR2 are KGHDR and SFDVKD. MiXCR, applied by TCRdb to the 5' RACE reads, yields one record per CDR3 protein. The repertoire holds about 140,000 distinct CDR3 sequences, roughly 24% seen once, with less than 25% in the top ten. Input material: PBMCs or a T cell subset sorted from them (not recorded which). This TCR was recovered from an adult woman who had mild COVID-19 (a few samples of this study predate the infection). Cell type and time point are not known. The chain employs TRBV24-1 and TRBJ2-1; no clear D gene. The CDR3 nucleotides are TGTGCCACCAGTGACTTATCTGAGCAGTTCTTC. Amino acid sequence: CATSDLSEQFF.